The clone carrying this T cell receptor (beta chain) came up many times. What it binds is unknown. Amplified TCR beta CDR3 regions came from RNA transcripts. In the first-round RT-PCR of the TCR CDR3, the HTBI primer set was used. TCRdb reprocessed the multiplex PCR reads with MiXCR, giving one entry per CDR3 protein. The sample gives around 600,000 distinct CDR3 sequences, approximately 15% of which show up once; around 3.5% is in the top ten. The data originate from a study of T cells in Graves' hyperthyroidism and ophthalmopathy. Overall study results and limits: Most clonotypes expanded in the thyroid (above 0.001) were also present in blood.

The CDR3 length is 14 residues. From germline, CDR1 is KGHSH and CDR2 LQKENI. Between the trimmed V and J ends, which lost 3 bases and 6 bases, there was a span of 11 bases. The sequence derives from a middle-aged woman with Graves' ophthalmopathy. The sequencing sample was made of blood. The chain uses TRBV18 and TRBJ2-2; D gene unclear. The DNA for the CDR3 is TGTGCCAGCTCACCTTACGGAATGGCCGGGGAGCTGTTTTTT. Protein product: CASSPYGMAGELFF.